The rows below give T cell receptor beta chains drawn from one sample of a study of low-dose radiotherapy and immunotherapy resistance in tumors. TCRdb used MiXCR to reprocess the reads, holding one entry per CDR3 protein. The sample comprises about 39,000 distinct CDR3 sequences, roughly 31% of which are singletons, and roughly 3.5% rests with the top ten. Source: PBMCs, taken before treatment. Source of these receptors: a male donor with gallbladder cancer. Each CDR3 is given without its conserved first and last residue. The D gene is left open where the match is weak. Clone size is given for some rows only: seen once, a few or many times, or a class if the clone is expanded.

d_call v_call clone_size cdr3_aa
- TRBV7-8 many ASSPEWGGELF
- TRBV27 - ASSFKGTYEQY
- TRBV28 medium-sized ASSSGREQF
- TRBV6-2/TRBV6-3 - ASSGVTDSNQPQH
TRBD1 TRBV10-3 few AILTPRGPQRGNYGYT
- TRBV5-4 many ASSSLSGPTDTQY
- TRBV5-1 many ASSHTGTDTQY
TRBD2 TRBV20-1 - SARDGTSGASYNEQF
TRBD1 TRBV10-3 many ATGQGATDTQY
- TRBV29-1 many SVGHNEQF
- TRBV13 - ASSRALADFSNEQF
- TRBV29-1 many SVEYPGTPYGYT
- TRBV10-3 once AIRPDTAGIQY
- TRBV9 - ASSPGGLSGRETQY
TRBD2 TRBV27 many ASSWVLREQETQY
- TRBV12-3/TRBV12-4 - ASSPLGQTYEQY
- TRBV27 many ASSPGGLVHEQY
- TRBV4-2 medium-sized ASSSRYGRENPDTQY
TRBD1 TRBV27 many ASSSLGDRGNSPLH
TRBD2 TRBV20-1 many SARTTLAGVPYEQY
TRBD1 TRBV6-4 - ASSGTGHTDTQY
- TRBV7-9 many ASSLETASPFYT
TRBD2 TRBV29-1 many SVVQRGVTDTQY
- TRBV5-1 many AMPGHTQETQY
- TRBV2 - ASSERGALILYEQY
- TRBV30 - AWSGAGTTYTDTQY